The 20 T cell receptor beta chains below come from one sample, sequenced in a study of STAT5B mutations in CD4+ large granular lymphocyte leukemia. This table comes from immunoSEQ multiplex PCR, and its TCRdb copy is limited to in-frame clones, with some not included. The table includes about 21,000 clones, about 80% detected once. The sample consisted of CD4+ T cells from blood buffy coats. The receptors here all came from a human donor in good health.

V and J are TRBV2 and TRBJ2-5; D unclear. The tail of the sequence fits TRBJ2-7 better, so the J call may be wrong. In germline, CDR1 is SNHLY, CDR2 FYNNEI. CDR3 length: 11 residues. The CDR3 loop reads CASSYSYEQYF. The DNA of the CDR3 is TGTGCCAGCAGTTACTCCTACGAGCAGTACTTC.

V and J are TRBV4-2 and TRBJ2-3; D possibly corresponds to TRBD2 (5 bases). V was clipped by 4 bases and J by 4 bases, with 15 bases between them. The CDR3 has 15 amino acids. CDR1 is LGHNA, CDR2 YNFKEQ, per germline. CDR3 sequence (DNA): TGTGCCAGCAGCCCAGCCCCGGGGTGGCCAGATACGCAGTATTTT. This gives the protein CASSPAPGWPDTQYF.

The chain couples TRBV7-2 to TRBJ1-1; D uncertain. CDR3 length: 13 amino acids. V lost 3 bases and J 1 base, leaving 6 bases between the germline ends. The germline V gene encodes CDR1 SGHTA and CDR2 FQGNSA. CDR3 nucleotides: TGTGCCAGCAGCTTGGTCGCGAACACTGAAGCTTTCTTT. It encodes CASSLVANTEAFF.

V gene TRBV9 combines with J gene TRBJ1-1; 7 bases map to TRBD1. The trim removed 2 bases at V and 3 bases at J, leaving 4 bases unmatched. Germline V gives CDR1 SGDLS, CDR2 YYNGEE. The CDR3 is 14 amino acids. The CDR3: CASSVDRADTEAFF. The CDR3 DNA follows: TGTGCCAGCAGCGTCGACAGGGCGGACACTGAAGCTTTCTTT.

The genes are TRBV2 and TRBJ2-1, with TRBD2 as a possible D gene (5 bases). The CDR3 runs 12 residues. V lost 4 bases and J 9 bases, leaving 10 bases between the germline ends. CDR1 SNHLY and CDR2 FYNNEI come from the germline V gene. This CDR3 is CASSGSGGEQFF. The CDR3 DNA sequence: TGTGCCAGCAGTGGTAGTGGAGGTGAGCAGTTCTTC.

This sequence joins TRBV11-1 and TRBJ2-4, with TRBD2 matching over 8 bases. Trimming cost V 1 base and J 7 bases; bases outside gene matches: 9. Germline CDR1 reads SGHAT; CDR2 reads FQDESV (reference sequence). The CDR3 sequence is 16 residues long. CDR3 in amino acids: CASSLGASGSLNIQYF. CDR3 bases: TGTGCCAGCAGCTTAGGTGCCAGCGGGAGTTTGAACATTCAGTACTTC.

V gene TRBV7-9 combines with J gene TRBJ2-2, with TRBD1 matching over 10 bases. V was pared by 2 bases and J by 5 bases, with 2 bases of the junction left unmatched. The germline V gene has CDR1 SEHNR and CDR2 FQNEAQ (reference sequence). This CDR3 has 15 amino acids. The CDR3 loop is CASSLRDRGTGELFF. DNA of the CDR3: TGTGCCAGCAGCTTAAGGGACAGGGGTACCGGGGAGCTGTTTTTT.

This chain's CDR3 is CASSPLSEQYF. CDR3 bases: TGTGCCAGCAGCCCGCTTAGCGAGCAGTACTTC. This chain links TRBV5-8 with TRBJ2-7; no clear D gene. This CDR3 is 11 amino acids long. Germline loops: CDR1 SGHTS, CDR2 YDEGEE. V was shortened by 4 bases and J by 6 bases, with 8 bases between the two germline ends.

The CDR3 here is CASGNTEAFF. The CDR3 bases are TGTGCCAGCGGTAACACTGAAGCTTTCTTT. The V and J genes are TRBV28 and TRBJ1-1; D remains unclear. Germline-derived CDR1 and CDR2 are MDHEN and SYDVKM. V was cut by 8 bases and J by 2 bases, with 3 bases left in between. The CDR3 has 10 residues.

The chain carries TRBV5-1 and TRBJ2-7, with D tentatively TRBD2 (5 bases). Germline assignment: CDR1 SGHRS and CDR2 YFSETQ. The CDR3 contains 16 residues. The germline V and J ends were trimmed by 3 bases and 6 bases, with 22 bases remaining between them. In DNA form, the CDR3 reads TGCGCCAGCAGCTGGACTGAGGTGAGGTCCCCCGCCGAGCAGTACTTC. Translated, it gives CASSWTEVRSPAEQYF.

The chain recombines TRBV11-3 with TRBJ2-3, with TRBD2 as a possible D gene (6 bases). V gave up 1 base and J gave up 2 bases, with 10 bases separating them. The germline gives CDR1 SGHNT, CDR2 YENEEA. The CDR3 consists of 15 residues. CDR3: CASSLAGGPTDTQYF. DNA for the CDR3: TGTGCCAGCAGCTTAGCCGGAGGGCCCACAGATACGCAGTATTTT.

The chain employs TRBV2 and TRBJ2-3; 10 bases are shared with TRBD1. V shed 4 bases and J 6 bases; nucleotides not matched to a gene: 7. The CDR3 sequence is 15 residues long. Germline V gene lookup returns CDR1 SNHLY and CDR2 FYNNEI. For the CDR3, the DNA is TGTGCCAGCAGTGTTGGACAGGGGGTCGGGGATACGCAGTATTTT. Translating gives CASSVGQGVGDTQYF.

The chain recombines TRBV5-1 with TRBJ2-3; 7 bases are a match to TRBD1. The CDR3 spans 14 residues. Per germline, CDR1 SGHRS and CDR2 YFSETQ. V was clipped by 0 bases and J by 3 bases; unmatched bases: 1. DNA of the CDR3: TGCGCCAGCAGCTTGGCAGGGGGAACAGATACGCAGTATTTT. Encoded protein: CASSLAGGTDTQYF.

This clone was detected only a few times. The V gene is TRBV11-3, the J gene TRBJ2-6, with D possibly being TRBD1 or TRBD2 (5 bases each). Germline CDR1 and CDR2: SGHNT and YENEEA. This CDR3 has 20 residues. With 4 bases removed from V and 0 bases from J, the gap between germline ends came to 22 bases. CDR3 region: CASSSPGRILTNSGANVLTF. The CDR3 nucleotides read TGTGCCAGCAGCTCACCGGGACGGATTCTTACTAACTCTGGGGCCAACGTCCTGACTTTC. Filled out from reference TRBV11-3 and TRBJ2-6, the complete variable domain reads EAGVVQSPRYKIIEKKQPVAFWCNPISGHNTLYWYLQNLGQGPELLIRYENEEAVDDSQLPKDRFSAERLKGVDSTLKIQPAELGDSAVYLCASSSPGRILTNSGANVLTFGAGSRLTVL.

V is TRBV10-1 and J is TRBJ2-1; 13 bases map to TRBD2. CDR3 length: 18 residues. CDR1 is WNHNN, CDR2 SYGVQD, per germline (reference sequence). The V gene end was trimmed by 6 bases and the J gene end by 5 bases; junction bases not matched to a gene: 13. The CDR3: CASSWTSGRTPINNEQFF. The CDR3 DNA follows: TGCGCCAGCAGCTGGACTAGCGGGAGAACCCCCATCAACAATGAGCAGTTCTTC.

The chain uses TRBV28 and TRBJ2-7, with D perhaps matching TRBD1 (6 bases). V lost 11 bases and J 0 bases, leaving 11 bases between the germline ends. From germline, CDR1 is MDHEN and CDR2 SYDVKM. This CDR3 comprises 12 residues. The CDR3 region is CAAEDSSYEQYF. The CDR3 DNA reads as TGTGCCGCTGAGGACAGCTCCTACGAGCAGTACTTC.

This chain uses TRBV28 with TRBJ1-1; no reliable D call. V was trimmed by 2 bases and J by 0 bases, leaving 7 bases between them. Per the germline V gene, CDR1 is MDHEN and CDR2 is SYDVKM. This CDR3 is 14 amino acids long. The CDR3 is CASSLGSMNTEAFF. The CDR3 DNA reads TGTGCCAGCAGTTTAGGCAGCATGAACACTGAAGCTTTCTTT. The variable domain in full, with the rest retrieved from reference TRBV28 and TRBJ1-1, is DVKVTQSSRYLVKRTGEKVFLECVQDMDHENMFWYRQDPGLGLRLIYFSYDVKMKEKGDIPEGYSVSREKKERFSLILESASTNQTSMYLCASSLGSMNTEAFFGQGTRLTVV.

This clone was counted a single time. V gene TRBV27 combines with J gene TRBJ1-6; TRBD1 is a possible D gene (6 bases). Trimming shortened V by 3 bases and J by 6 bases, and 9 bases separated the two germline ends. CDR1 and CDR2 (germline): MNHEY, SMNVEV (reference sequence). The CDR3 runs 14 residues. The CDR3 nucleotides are TGTGCCAGCAGTTTTTTACAGGGTAATTCACCCCTCCACTTT. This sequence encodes CASSFLQGNSPLHF.

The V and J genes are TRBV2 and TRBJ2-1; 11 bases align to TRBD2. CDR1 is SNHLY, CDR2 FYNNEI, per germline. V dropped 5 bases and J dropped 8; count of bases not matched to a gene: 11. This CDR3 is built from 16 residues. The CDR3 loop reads CASSLGIAGGWDEQFF. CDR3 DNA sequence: TGTGCCAGCAGTCTGGGTATAGCGGGAGGGTGGGATGAGCAGTTCTTC.

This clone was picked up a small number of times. DNA of the CDR3: TGTGCCAGCTGCGAGAGACAGAACACTGAAGCTTTCTTT. Amino acid sequence: CASCERQNTEAFF. This chain uses TRBV18 with TRBJ1-1; no reliable D call. This CDR3 spans 13 amino acids. V dropped 7 bases and J dropped 1 base, with 10 bases sitting between them. Germline V gives CDR1 KGHSH, CDR2 LQKENI.